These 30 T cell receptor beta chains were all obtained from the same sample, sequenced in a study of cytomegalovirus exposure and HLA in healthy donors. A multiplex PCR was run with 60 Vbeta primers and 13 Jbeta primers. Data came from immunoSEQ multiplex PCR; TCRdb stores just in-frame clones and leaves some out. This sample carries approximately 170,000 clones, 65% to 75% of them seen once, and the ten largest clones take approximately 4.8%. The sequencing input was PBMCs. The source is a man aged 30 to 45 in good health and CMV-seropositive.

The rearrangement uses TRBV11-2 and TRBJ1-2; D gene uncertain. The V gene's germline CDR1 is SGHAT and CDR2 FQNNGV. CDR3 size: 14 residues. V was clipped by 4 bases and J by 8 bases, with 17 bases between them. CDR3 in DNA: TGTGCCAGCAGCTCCGCAGACCGCACGGGGGGCTACACCTTC. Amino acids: CASSSADRTGGYTF.

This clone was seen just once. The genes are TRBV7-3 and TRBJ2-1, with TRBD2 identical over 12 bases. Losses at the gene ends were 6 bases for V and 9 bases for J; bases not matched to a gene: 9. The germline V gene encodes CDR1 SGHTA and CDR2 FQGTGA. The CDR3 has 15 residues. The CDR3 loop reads CASRNELAGGSEQFF. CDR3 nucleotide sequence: TGTGCCAGCAGAAACGAGCTAGCGGGAGGGTCTGAGCAGTTCTTC.

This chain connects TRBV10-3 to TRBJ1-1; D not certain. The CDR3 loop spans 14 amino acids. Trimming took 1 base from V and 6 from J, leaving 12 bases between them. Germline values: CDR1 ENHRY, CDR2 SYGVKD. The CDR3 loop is CAISEWRDEAEAFF. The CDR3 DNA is TGTGCCATCAGTGAGTGGAGGGATGAGGCTGAAGCTTTCTTT.

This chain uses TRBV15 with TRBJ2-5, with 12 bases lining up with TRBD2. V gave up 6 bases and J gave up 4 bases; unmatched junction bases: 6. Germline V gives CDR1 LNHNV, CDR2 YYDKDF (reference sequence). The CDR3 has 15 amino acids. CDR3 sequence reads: CATRSGLAGIETQYF. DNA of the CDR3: TGTGCCACCAGGAGTGGACTAGCGGGAATAGAGACCCAGTACTTC.

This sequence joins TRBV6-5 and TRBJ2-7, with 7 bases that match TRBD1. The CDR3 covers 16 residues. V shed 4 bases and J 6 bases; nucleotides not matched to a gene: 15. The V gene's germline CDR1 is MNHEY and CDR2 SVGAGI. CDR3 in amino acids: CASSSGTASLRGEQYF. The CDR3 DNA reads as TGTGCCAGCAGTTCCGGGACAGCCTCCCTTCGGGGCGAGCAGTACTTC.

The CDR3 loop reads CASSLVRGGGTDTQYF. The CDR3 DNA sequence: TGCGCCAGCAGCTTGGTGCGGGGCGGGGGCACAGATACGCAGTATTTT. The gene calls are TRBV5-1 and TRBJ2-3, with D possibly matching TRBD2 (6 bases). The germline V and J ends were trimmed by 0 bases and 1 base, with 12 bases remaining between them. The CDR3 sequence is 16 residues long. Germline CDR1 SGHRS, CDR2 YFSETQ.

The CDR3 here is CASSLARGVGKLFF. The CDR3 DNA reads TGTGCCAGCAGCTTGGCCCGGGGGGTCGGGAAACTGTTTTTT. This rearrangement joins TRBV5-8 to TRBJ1-4, with D possibly TRBD1 on 5 matching bases. With 0 bases removed from V and 11 bases from J, the gap between germline ends came to 14 bases. The CDR3 contains 14 residues. CDR1 and CDR2 (germline): SGHTS, YDEGEE.

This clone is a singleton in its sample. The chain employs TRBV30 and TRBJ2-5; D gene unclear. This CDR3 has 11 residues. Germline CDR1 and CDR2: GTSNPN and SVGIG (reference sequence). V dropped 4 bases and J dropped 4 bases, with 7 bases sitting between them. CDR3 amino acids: CAWTTRETQYF. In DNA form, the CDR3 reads TGTGCCTGGACCACTCGAGAGACCCAGTACTTC.

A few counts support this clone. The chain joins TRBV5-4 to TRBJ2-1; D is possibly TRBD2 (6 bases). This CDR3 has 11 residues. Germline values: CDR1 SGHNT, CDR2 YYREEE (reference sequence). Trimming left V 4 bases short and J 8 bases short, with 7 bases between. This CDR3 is CASSPGDEQFF. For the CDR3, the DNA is TGTGCCAGCAGCCCGGGGGATGAGCAGTTCTTC.

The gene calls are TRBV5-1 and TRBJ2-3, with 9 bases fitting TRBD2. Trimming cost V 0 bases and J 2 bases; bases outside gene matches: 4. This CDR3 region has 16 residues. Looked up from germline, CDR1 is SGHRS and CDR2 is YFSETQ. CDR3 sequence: CASSLAASGVTDTQYF. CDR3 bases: TGCGCCAGCAGCTTGGCGGCTAGCGGGGTCACAGATACGCAGTATTTT.

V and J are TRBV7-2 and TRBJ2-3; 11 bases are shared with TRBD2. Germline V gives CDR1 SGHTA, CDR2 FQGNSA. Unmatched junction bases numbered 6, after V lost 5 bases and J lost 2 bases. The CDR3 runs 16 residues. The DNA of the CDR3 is TGTGCCAGCAGCCTACTAGCGGGGGCTTTCACAGATACGCAGTATTTT. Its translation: CASSLLAGAFTDTQYF. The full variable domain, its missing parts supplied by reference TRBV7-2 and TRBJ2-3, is GAGVSQSPSNKVTEKGKDVELRCDPISGHTALYWYRQSLGQGLEFLIYFQGNSAPDKSGLPSDRFSAERTGGSVSTLTIQRTQQEDSAVYLCASSLLAGAFTDTQYFGPGTRLTVL.

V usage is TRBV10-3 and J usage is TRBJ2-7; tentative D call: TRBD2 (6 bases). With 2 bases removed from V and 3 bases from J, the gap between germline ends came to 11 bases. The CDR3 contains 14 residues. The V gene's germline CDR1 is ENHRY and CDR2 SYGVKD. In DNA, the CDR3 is TGTGCCATCAGTGAGGCAGGGAGGAACTACGAGCAGTACTTC. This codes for CAISEAGRNYEQYF.

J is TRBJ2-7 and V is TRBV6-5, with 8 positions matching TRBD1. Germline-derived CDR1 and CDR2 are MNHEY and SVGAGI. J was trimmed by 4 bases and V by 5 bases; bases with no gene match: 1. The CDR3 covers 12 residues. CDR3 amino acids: CASSRQGYEQYF. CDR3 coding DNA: TGTGCCAGCAGTCGACAGGGGTACGAGCAGTACTTC.

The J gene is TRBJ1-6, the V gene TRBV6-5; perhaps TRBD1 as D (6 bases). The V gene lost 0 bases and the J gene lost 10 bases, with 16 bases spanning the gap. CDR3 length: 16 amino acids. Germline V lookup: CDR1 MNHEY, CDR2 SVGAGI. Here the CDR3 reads CASSYSIGDMKSPLHF. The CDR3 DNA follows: TGTGCCAGCAGTTACTCGATAGGGGACATGAAATCACCCCTCCACTTT.

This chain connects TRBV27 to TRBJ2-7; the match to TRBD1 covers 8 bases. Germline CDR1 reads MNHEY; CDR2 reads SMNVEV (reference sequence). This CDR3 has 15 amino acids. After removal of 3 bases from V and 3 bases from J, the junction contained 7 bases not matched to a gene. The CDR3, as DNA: TGTGCCAGCAGTTTCCGGGACAGGTACCTCTACGAGCAGTACTTC. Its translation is CASSFRDRYLYEQYF.

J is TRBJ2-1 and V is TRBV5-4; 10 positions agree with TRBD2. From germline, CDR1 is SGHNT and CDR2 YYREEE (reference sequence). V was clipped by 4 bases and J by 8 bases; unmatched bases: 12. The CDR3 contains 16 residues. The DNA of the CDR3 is TGTGCCAGCAGCCACCCACTAGCGGGGAGCGGGGATGAGCAGTTCTTC. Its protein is CASSHPLAGSGDEQFF.

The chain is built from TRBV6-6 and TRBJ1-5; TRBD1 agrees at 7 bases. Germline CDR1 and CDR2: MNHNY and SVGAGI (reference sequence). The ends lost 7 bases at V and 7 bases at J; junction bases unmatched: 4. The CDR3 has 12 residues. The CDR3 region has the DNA TGTGCCAGCACACAGGGGAGACAGCCCCAGCATTTT. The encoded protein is CASTQGRQPQHF.

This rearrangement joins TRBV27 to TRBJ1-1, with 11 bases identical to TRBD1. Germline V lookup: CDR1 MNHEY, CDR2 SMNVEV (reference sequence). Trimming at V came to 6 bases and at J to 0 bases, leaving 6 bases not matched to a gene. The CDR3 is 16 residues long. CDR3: CASRRDRGGMNTEAFF. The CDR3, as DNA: TGTGCCAGCAGGCGGGACAGGGGGGGAATGAACACTGAAGCTTTCTTT.

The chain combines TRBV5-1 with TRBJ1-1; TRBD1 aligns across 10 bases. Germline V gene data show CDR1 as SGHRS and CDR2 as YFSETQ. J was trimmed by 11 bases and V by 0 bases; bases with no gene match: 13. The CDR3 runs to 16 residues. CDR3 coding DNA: TGCGCCAGCAGCTTGGGGGGGGGACAGGGGTTGATCCGGGCTTTCTTT. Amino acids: CASSLGGGQGLIRAFF.

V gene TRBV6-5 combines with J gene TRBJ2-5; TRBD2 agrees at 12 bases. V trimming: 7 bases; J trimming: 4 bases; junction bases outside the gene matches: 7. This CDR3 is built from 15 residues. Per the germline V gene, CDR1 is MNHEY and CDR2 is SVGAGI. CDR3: CASTDPGLAGETQYF. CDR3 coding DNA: TGTGCCAGCACCGATCCGGGACTAGCGGGAGAGACCCAGTACTTC.

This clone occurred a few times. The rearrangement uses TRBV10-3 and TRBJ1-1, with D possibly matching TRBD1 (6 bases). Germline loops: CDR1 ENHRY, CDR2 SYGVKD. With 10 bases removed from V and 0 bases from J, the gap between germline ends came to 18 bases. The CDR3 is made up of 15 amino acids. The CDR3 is CASCGGARMNTEAFF. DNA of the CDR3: TGTGCCAGCTGTGGGGGGGCCCGTATGAACACTGAAGCTTTCTTT.

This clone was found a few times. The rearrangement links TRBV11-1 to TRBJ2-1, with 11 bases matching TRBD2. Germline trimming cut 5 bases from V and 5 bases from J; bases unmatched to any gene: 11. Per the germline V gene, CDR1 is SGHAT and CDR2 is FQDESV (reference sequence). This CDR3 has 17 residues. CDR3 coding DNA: TGTGCCAGCAGCCCCGGGACTAGCGGCCTTTACCACAATGAGCAGTTCTTC. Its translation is CASSPGTSGLYHNEQFF.

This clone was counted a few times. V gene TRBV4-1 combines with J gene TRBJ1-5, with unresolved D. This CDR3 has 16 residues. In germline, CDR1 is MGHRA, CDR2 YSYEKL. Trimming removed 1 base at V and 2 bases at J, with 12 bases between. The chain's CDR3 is CASSQALRGGNQPQHF. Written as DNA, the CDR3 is TGCGCCAGCAGCCAAGCCTTGCGGGGTGGCAATCAGCCCCAGCATTTT.

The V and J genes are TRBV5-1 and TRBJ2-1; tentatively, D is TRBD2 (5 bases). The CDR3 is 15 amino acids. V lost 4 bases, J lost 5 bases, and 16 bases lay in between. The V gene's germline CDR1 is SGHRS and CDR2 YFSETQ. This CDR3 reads CASSRTIGLDNEQFF. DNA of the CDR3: TGCGCCAGCAGCAGGACCATCGGACTTGACAATGAGCAGTTCTTC.

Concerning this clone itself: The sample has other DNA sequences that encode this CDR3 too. The CDR3 nucleotides are TGTGCCAGCAGTTCCCCGGGACAGAGCTACGAGCAGTACTTC. This translates into CASSSPGQSYEQYF. The rearrangement links TRBV27 to TRBJ2-7; 7 bases agree with TRBD1. This CDR3 has 14 residues. With 4 bases clipped from V and 3 bases from J, the junction kept 6 bases outside the gene matches. Germline loops: CDR1 MNHEY, CDR2 SMNVEV (reference sequence).

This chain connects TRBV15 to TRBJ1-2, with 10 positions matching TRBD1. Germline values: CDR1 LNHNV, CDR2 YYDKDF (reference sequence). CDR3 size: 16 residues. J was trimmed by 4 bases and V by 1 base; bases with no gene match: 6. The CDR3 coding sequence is TGTGCCACCAGCAGAGCAGGGACAGGGGCCAGCTATGGCTACACCTTC. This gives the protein CATSRAGTGASYGYTF.

DNA of the CDR3: TGTGCCAGCAGAGCCGGGACAGGGGCTGGGGAGACCCAGTACTTC. Translating gives CASRAGTGAGETQYF. The chain recombines TRBV28 with TRBJ2-5; TRBD1 matches at 10 bases. Germline lookup yields CDR1 MDHEN and CDR2 SYDVKM. The CDR3 is 15 amino acids. Trimming at V came to 6 bases and at J to 5 bases, leaving 9 bases not matched to a gene.

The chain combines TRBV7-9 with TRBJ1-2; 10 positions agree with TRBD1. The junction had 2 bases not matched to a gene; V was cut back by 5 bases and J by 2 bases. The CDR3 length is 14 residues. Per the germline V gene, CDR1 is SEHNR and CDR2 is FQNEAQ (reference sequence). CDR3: CASSMDRGNYGYTF. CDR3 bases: TGTGCCAGCAGCATGGACAGGGGGAACTATGGCTACACCTTC.

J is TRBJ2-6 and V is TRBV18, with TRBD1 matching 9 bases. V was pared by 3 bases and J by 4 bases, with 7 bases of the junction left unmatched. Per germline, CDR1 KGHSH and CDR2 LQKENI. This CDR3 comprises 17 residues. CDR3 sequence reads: CASSPATGGVGANVLTF. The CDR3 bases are TGTGCCAGCTCACCCGCGACAGGGGGGGTAGGGGCCAACGTCCTGACTTTC.

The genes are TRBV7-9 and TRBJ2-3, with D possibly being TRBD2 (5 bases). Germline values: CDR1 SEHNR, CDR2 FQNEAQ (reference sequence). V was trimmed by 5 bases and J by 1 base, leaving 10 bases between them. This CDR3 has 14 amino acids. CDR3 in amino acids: CASSLPGGTDTQYF. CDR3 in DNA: TGTGCCAGCAGCCTACCCGGGGGCACAGATACGCAGTATTTT.